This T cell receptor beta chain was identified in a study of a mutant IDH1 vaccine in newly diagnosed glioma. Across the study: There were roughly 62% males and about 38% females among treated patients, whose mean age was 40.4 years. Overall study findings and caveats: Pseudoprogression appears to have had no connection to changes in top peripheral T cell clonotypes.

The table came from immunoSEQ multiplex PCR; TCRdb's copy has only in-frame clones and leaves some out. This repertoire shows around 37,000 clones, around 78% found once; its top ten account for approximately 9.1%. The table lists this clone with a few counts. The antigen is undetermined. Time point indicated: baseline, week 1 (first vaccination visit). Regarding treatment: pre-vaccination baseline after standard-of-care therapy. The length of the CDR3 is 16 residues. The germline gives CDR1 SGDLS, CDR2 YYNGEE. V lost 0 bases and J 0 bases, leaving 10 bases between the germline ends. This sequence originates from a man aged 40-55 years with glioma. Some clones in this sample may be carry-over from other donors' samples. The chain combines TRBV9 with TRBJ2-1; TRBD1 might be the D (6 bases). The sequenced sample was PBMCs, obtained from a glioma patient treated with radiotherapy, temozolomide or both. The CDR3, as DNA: TGTGCCAGCAGCGTAGTTGAGGGGGACTCCTACAATGAGCAGTTCTTC. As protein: CASSVVEGDSYNEQFF.